This T cell receptor beta chain derives from a study of Ad26.COV2.S vaccination and SARS-CoV-2 variants. Study information: Donor participated within the Ad26.COV2.S arm of the COV1001 trial. Ad26.COV2.S, an intramuscular injection, was given once or twice 56 days apart.

The CDR3 is made up of 13 amino acids. Trimming took off 1 base at V and 4 bases at J, with 5 bases between the two ends. Germline loops: CDR1 SGHVS, CDR2 FQNEAQ. Treatment given: roughly 19 received Ad26.COV2.S at low or high dose, single or two shots; 5 received placebo; per-sample allocation not given. At day 63 after the first vaccine or placebo injection, samples were drawn. Study conclusions and caveats: The breadth of spike-specific CD8+ and CD4+ T cell responses after vaccination was reportedly substantial. Vaccine recipients and placebo recipients showed similar non-spike TCR breadth.

Sequencing used immunoSEQ multiplex PCR; TCRdb keeps in-frame clones, though not all of them. The table lists 440,000 or so clones, less than 95% of them singletons. For this clone: What it recognizes is unknown. Other DNA sequences in this sample translate to the same CDR3.

The sequencing used peripheral blood, collected in a trial of Ad26.COV2.S vaccine versus placebo. The TCR originated in a person aged 18 to 59 who received the Ad26.COV2.S COVID-19 vaccine or a placebo. The chain couples TRBV7-8 to TRBJ1-5; D uncertain. The CDR3 spells CASSLDRNQPQHF. The CDR3 DNA follows: TGTGCCAGCAGCTTAGACCGAAATCAGCCCCAGCATTTT.